Included here is one T cell receptor beta chain sequence, with context. What it binds is unknown. This table comes from immunoSEQ multiplex PCR, and its TCRdb copy is limited to in-frame clones, with some not included. Here the sample spans tens of thousands of clones, 85% to 95% being singletons. These data are taken from a study of PD-1 blockade in classical Hodgkin lymphoma. Each patient relapsed following autologous stem cell transplantation, and prior brentuximab vedotin exposure differed. Complete response, partial response or progressive disease was each patient's best response. Study results and caveats: As was reported, newly diagnosed patients showed lower baseline TCR diversity than healthy donors did. CD4+ but not CD8+ TCR diversity rose significantly by C4D1.

Trimming cost V 1 base and J 3 bases, with 13 bases left between them. The germline V gene encodes CDR1 MNHEY and CDR2 SMNVEV (reference sequence). This CDR3 spans 15 amino acids. J is TRBJ2-7 and V is TRBV27; D may be TRBD1 (5 bases). The material was peripheral blood mononuclear cells (PBMCs), obtained at baseline. The TCR comes from a human donor with classical Hodgkin lymphoma. Here the CDR3 reads CASSLFQGYFYEQYF. CDR3 DNA sequence: TGTGCCAGCAGTTTATTTCAGGGCTACTTCTACGAGCAGTACTTC.